This T cell receptor (beta chain) was recovered during a study of blood T cell repertoires in COVID-19. Study summary: Sample material is recorded as cDNA or gDNA derived from T cells, B-cell-depleted T cells, or PBMCs.

Original processing methods: Amplifying reference gene primers gave estimates of nucleated cell counts. Data came from immunoSEQ multiplex PCR; TCRdb stores just in-frame clones and leaves some out. The DNA gave D and trimming, while V, J and clone size come from that table. In the table there are about 340,000 clones, around 86% of which are singletons. Sequences were obtained from peripheral blood. The sequence derives from a woman in her forties or fifties with COVID-19, enrolled during active disease.

The chain's CDR3 is CASSLLPTVRGANVLTF. CDR3 in DNA: TGTGCCAGCAGCCTTTTACCCACAGTTCGTGGGGCCAACGTCCTGACTTTC. The genes are TRBV3-1 (or the pseudogene TRBV3-2) and TRBJ2-6, with D hard to call. This CDR3 has 17 residues. Trimming shortened V by 4 bases and J by 3 bases, and 16 bases separated the two germline ends. CDR1 LGHDT and CDR2 YNNKEL come from the germline V gene (reference sequence).